One sample yielded the 9 T cell receptor beta chains listed below, sequenced in a study of chemoradiotherapy in HPV16-positive cancers. Some clones are missing from TCRdb's copy, which holds only in-frame ones; the method was immunoSEQ multiplex PCR. The sample carries about 12,000 clones, roughly 70% recorded once. The sample here was taken from a patient who underwent chemoradiotherapy. Source of these receptors: a human donor with HPV-associated anogenital cancer.

The chain combines TRBV13 with TRBJ2-3; perhaps TRBD2 as D (6 bases). V lost 1 base and J 2 bases, leaving 10 bases between the germline ends. The germline CDR1 and CDR2 sequences are PRHDT and FYEKMQ (reference sequence). The CDR3 runs to 15 residues. CDR3 coding DNA: TGTGCCAGCAGCTTAGTAGCGGAATACACAGATACGCAGTATTTT. Encoded protein: CASSLVAEYTDTQYF.

This chain uses TRBV20-1 with TRBJ2-1; D possibly corresponds to TRBD1 (6 bases). V lost 3 bases and J lost 8, with 8 bases in between. Germline assignment: CDR1 DFQATT and CDR2 SNEGSKA (reference sequence). This CDR3 contains 11 residues. CDR3 DNA: TGCAGTGCTAGGACAGGTTATGAGCAGTTCTTC. Its protein is CSARTGYEQFF.

The V call is TRBV28, the J call TRBJ2-3; 12 bases line up with TRBD2. The V and J ends lost 4 bases and 3 bases, in that order; junction bases with no gene match: 2. The CDR3 is 15 amino acids. Germline V CDR1 and CDR2: MDHEN, SYDVKM. CDR3 region: CASSSTSGRTDTQYF. The CDR3 DNA follows: TGTGCCAGCAGTTCGACTAGCGGGAGAACAGATACGCAGTATTTT. Variable domain in full (rest from reference TRBV28 and TRBJ2-3): DVKVTQSSRYLVKRTGEKVFLECVQDMDHENMFWYRQDPGLGLRLIYFSYDVKMKEKGDIPEGYSVSREKKERFSLILESASTNQTSMYLCASSSTSGRTDTQYFGPGTRLTVL.

This clone came up a few times. V usage is TRBV6-5 and J usage is TRBJ1-2, with 8 nucleotides matching TRBD1. The length of the CDR3 is 13 residues. V shed 2 bases, J shed 6 bases, and the junction held 2 bases outside the gene matches. The germline V gene encodes CDR1 MNHEY and CDR2 SVGAGI. The CDR3 sequence: CASSYDRGNGYTF. CDR3 coding DNA: TGTGCCAGCAGTTACGACAGGGGAAATGGCTACACCTTC.

The genes are TRBV30 and TRBJ2-1, with D maybe TRBD2 (6 bases). CDR3 length: 13 residues. Deletions cut 0 bases from V and 9 bases from J, with 12 bases between. CDR1 GTSNPN and CDR2 SVGIG come from the germline V gene (reference sequence). The CDR3 loop is CAWSVRRGIEQFF. DNA for the CDR3: TGTGCCTGGAGTGTACGCCGGGGGATTGAGCAGTTCTTC.

The gene calls are TRBV28 and TRBJ2-3; 9 nucleotides agree with TRBD2. Germline values: CDR1 MDHEN, CDR2 SYDVKM. After removal of 6 bases from V and 2 bases from J, the junction contained 15 bases not matched to a gene. The length of the CDR3 is 18 residues. The CDR3 coding sequence is TGTGCCAGCAGCCCCCGAGGCGGGAGGGCCCGGGACACAGATACGCAGTATTTT. Amino acid sequence: CASSPRGGRARDTDTQYF.

The rearrangement uses TRBV27 and TRBJ2-2; possibly TRBD1 or TRBD2 for D (6 bases each). The V end was cut by 5 bases, the J end by 4 bases, with 17 bases between. This CDR3 is built from 16 residues. Germline CDR1 reads MNHEY; CDR2 reads SMNVEV (reference sequence). CDR3 loop: CASSLGGGTTTGELFF. CDR3 DNA: TGTGCCAGCAGTCTGGGGGGCGGGACGACCACCGGGGAGCTGTTTTTT.

The chain combines TRBV9 with TRBJ2-7; possibly TRBD1 for D (6 bases). Germline CDR1 and CDR2: SGDLS and YYNGEE. There are 14 residues in the CDR3. V lost 0 bases and J 7 bases, leaving 14 bases between the germline ends. Written as DNA, the CDR3 is TGTGCCAGCAGCGTAGGGACAGACACGGGGGAGCAGTACTTC. Translated, it gives CASSVGTDTGEQYF.

The V call is TRBV4-2, the J call TRBJ2-7, with 11 bases fitting TRBD2. This CDR3 has 15 amino acids. Germline-derived CDR1 and CDR2 are LGHNA and YNFKEQ. J was trimmed by 3 bases and V by 0 bases; bases with no gene match: 1. CDR3: CASSQETSGSYEQYF. The CDR3 DNA reads TGTGCCAGCAGCCAAGAAACTAGCGGGAGCTACGAGCAGTACTTC.